The 23 T cell receptor beta chains below all came from one sample that was sequenced in a study of T cells expressing NK-cell markers. TCRdb reprocessed the 5' RACE reads and keeps a single row for each CDR3 protein, giving no DNA. This repertoire includes some 500,000 distinct CDR3 sequences. The sample taken for sequencing was blood T cells: a sorted CD56 or NKG2C T cell subset, CD4+ or CD8+ T cells, or bulk PBMC T cells (not recorded which). These receptors were taken from a woman aged 45 to 65 in good health.

The rearrangement joins TRBV29-1 to TRBJ2-7; TCRdb lists TRBD1, though no DNA is available to test this call. Germline V gene sequence: CDR1 SQVTM, CDR2 ANQGSEA. The CDR3 contains 12 residues. The CDR3 protein is CSVVAGFYEQYF.

This chain's CDR3 is CSARARGLETQYF. The V gene is TRBV20-1, the J gene TRBJ2-5; lacking DNA, the TRBD1 call made by TCRdb goes unchecked. The CDR3 consists of 13 residues. Per germline, CDR1 DFQATT and CDR2 SNEGSKA (reference sequence).

The chain is built from TRBV4-2 and TRBJ2-5. The length of the CDR3 is 15 residues. CDR1 and CDR2 from the germline V gene are LGHNA and YNFKEQ. This chain's CDR3 is CASSQDRVEKETQYF.

The chain is built from TRBV24-1 and TRBJ2-1; the D gene TCRdb calls, TRBD2, cannot be checked with no DNA. This CDR3 comprises 16 residues. Germline V gene sequence: CDR1 KGHDR, CDR2 SFDVKD. The CDR3 loop reads CATSERAVSSYNEQFF.

The V gene is TRBV12-3 or TRBV12-4, the J gene TRBJ2-1; TCRdb names TRBD2, which stays unverified in the absence of DNA. CDR3 length: 15 residues. The CDR3 loop reads CASSFGTSGLNEQFF.

V usage is TRBV3-1 and J usage is TRBJ2-4; TCRdb picks TRBD2, but there is no DNA to check that call. Germline CDR1 reads LGHDT; CDR2 reads YNNKEL (reference sequence). CDR3 length: 18 residues. The CDR3 region is CASSQIPSGGLAKNIQYF.

The chain is built from TRBV11-2 and TRBJ2-1; TCRdb calls TRBD2, which cannot be checked without DNA. From germline, CDR1 is SGHAT and CDR2 FQNNGV. This CDR3 contains 14 residues. The CDR3 is CASSPSAGVHEQFF.

The V call is TRBV27, the J call TRBJ2-1; there is no DNA to check the TCRdb D call of TRBD1. CDR1 and CDR2 (germline): MNHEY, SMNVEV (reference sequence). CDR3 length: 16 residues. This CDR3 is CASSRWGKKALNEQFF.

The rearrangement joins TRBV18 to TRBJ2-3; TCRdb proposes TRBD1, but this gene call is untestable without DNA. Germline assignment: CDR1 KGHSH and CDR2 LQKENI. CDR3 length equals 15 residues. The CDR3 here is CASSPDRGITDTQYF.

J is TRBJ1-1 and V is TRBV7-2; TCRdb calls TRBD1, which cannot be checked without DNA. Per the germline V gene, CDR1 is SGHTA and CDR2 is FQGNSA. CDR3 length: 13 residues. The CDR3 is CASSLDRWGGAFF.

The V and J genes are TRBV5-1 and TRBJ2-5; TCRdb lists TRBD2, though no DNA is available to test this call. The germline V gene encodes CDR1 SGHRS and CDR2 YFSETQ. The CDR3 has 16 amino acids. CDR3 protein: CASSWLGGVLKKTQYF. The full variable domain, completed using reference TRBV5-1 and TRBJ2-5, is KAGVTQTPRYLIKTRGQQVTLSCSPISGHRSVSWYQQTPGQGLQFLFEYFSETQRNKGNFPGRFSGRQFSNSRSEMNVSTLELGDSALYLCASSWLGGVLKKTQYFGPGTRLLVL.

CDR3 loop: CASSTNGRQGGYNEQFF. V gene TRBV21-1 combines with J gene TRBJ2-1; TCRdb's assignment of TRBD1 cannot be checked, as there is no DNA. TRBV21-1 is termed a pseudogene. CDR3 length: 17 amino acids.

The V gene is TRBV28, the J gene TRBJ2-5; the TCRdb call, TRBD2, lacks DNA for checking. Germline V lookup: CDR1 MDHEN, CDR2 SYDVKM. The CDR3 spans 14 residues. CDR3 amino acids: CASSLTPLEGTQYF.

The chain carries TRBV5-6 and TRBJ2-2. This CDR3 region has 12 residues. Germline loops: CDR1 SGHDT, CDR2 YYEEEE. CDR3 residues: CASSPEAGELFF.

The J gene is TRBJ1-6, the V gene TRBV3-1; the D call of TRBD1 rests on TCRdb alone, since no DNA is present to check it. CDR1 and CDR2 (germline): LGHDT, YNNKEL (reference sequence). The CDR3 sequence is 13 residues long. The CDR3 reads CASTGLNNSPLHF.

The CDR3 spells CAISEMTRGTDTQYF. The J gene is TRBJ2-3, the V gene TRBV10-3; TCRdb selects TRBD1, and the lack of DNA leaves this call unchecked. The CDR3 sequence is 15 residues long. Germline V gene lookup returns CDR1 ENHRY and CDR2 SYGVKD.

The rearrangement links TRBV7-9 to TRBJ2-1; the TCRdb D gene call, TRBD2, has no DNA to confirm it. The CDR3 runs to 16 residues. Germline V gene lookup returns CDR1 SEHNR and CDR2 FQNEAQ (reference sequence). CDR3 in amino acids: CASSRRTSGSPDEQFF.

The chain recombines TRBV14 with TRBJ1-1. CDR3 size: 16 residues. Looked up from germline, CDR1 is SGHDN and CDR2 is FVKESK. CDR3 amino acids: CASSQPSFLVNTEAFF.

The rearrangement joins TRBV2 to TRBJ2-2. This CDR3 is 15 amino acids long. From germline, CDR1 is SNHLY and CDR2 FYNNEI. CDR3 sequence: CASNGQTLNTGELFF.

The V and J genes are TRBV29-1 and TRBJ2-7; TCRdb proposes TRBD2, but this gene call is untestable without DNA. This CDR3 is built from 12 residues. The germline V gene has CDR1 SQVTM and CDR2 ANQGSEA. The CDR3 here is CSVRLAESSQYF.

The V and J genes are TRBV5-1 and TRBJ2-7; TCRdb gives TRBD1 as the D gene, but with no DNA this cannot be confirmed. The CDR3 totals 15 residues. Germline V gene lookup returns CDR1 SGHRS and CDR2 YFSETQ. CDR3 loop: CASSPLGSPFGEQYF.

V and J are TRBV11-1 and TRBJ2-1; TCRdb calls TRBD1, which cannot be checked without DNA. The CDR3 contains 15 residues. In germline, CDR1 is SGHAT, CDR2 FQDESV (reference sequence). This CDR3 reads CASSFWDAREDEQFF.

The J gene is TRBJ2-6, the V gene TRBV15. This CDR3 has 15 amino acids. Germline V gene lookup returns CDR1 LNHNV and CDR2 YYDKDF (reference sequence). This chain's CDR3 is CATTPSISGANVLTF.